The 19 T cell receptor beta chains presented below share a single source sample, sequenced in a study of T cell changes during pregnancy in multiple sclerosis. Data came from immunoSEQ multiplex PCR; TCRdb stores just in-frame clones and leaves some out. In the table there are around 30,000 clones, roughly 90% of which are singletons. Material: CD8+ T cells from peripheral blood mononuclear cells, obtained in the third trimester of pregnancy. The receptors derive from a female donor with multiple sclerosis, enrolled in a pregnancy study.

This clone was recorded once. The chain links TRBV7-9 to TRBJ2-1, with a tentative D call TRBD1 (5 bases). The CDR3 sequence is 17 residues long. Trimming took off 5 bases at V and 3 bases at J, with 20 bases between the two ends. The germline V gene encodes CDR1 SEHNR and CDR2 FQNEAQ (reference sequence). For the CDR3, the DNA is TGTGCCAGCAGCACCAGTGCGATGGGGCCTCTCTACAATGAGCAGTTCTTC. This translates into CASSTSAMGPLYNEQFF. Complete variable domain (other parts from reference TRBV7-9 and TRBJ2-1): DTGVSQNPRHKITKRGQNVTFRCDPISEHNRLYWYRQTLGQGPEFLTYFQNEAQLEKSRLLSDRFSAERPKGSFSTLEIQRTEQGDSAMYLCASSTSAMGPLYNEQFFGPGTRLTVL.

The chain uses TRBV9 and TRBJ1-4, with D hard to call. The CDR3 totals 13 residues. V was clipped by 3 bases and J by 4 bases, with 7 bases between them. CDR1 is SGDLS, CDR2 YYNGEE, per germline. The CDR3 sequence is CASSGGNNEKLFF. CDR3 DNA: TGTGCCAGCAGCGGAGGGAATAATGAAAAACTGTTTTTT.

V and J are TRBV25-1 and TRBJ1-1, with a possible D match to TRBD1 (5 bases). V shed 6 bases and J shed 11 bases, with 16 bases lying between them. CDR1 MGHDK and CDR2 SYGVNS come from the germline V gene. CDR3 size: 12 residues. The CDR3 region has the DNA TGTGCCAGCAGCGGTCCTGGGGCCGACGCTTTCTTT. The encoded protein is CASSGPGADAFF.

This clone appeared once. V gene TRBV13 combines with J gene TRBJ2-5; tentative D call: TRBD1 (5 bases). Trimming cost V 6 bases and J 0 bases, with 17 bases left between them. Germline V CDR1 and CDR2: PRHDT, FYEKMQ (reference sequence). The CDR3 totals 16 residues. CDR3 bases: TGTGCCAGCAGGAAGGCTCCCTCAGGGTACCAAGAGACCCAGTACTTC. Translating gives CASRKAPSGYQETQYF. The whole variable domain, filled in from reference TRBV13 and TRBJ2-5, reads AAGVIQSPRHLIKEKRETATLKCYPIPRHDTVYWYQQGPGQDPQFLISFYEKMQSDKGSIPDRFSAQQFSDYHSELNMSSLELGDSALYFCASRKAPSGYQETQYFGPGTRLLVL.

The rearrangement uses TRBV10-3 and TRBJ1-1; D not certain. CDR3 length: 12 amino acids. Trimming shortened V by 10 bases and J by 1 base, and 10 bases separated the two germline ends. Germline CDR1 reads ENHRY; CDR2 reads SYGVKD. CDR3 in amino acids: CATRRQNTEAFF. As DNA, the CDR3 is TGTGCCACCCGCCGACAGAACACTGAAGCTTTCTTT.

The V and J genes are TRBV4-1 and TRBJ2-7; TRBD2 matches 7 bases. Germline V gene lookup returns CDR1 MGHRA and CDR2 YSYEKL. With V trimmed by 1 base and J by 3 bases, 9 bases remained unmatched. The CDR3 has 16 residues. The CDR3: CASSQGDGTTHYEQYF. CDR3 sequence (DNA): TGCGCCAGCAGCCAAGGTGACGGGACTACCCACTACGAGCAGTACTTC.

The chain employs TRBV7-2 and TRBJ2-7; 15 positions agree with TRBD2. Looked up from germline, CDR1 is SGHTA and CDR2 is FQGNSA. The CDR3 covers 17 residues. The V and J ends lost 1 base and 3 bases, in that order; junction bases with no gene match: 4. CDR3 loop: CASSLGGLAGGNYEQYF. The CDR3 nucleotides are TGTGCCAGCAGCTTAGGCGGACTAGCGGGGGGGAACTACGAGCAGTACTTC.

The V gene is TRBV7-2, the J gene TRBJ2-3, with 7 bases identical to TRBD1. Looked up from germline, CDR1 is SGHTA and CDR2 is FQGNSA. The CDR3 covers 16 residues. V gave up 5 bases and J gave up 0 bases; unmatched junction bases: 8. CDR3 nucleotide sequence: TGTGCCAGCAGCCTACTGGGCAGGGGGAGCACAGATACGCAGTATTTT. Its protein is CASSLLGRGSTDTQYF.

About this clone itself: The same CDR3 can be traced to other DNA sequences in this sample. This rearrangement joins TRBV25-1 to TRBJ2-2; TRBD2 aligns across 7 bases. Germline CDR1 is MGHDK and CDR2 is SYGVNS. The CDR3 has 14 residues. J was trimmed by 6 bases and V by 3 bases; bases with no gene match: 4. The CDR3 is CASSEWGGAGELFF. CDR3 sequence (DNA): TGTGCCAGCAGTGAGTGGGGGGGGGCCGGGGAGCTGTTTTTT.

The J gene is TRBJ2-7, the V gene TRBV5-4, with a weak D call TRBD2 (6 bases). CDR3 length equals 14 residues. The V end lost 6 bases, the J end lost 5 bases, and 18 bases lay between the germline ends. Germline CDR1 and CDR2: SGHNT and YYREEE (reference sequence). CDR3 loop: CASTWDSVKNEQYF. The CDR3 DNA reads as TGTGCCAGCACCTGGGACTCTGTTAAAAACGAGCAGTACTTC.

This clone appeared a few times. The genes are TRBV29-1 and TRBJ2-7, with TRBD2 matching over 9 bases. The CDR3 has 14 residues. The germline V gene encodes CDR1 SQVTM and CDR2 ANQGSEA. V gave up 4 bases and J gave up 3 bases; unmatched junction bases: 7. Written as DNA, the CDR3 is TGCAGCGTTGCGGCGGGGGGGCGATTCTACGAGCAGTACTTC. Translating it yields CSVAAGGRFYEQYF.

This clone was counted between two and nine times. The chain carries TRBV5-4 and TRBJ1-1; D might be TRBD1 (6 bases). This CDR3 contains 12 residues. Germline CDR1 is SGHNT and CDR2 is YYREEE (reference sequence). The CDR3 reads CASRGADTEAFF. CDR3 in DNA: TGTGCTAGTCGGGGGGCGGACACTGAAGCTTTCTTT.

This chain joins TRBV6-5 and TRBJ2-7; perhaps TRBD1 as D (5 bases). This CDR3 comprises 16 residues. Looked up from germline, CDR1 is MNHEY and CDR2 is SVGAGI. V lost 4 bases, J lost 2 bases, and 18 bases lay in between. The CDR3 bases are TGTGCCAGCAGTTCTTTTATTGGACAAAGCCCCTACGAGCAGTACTTC. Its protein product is CASSSFIGQSPYEQYF.

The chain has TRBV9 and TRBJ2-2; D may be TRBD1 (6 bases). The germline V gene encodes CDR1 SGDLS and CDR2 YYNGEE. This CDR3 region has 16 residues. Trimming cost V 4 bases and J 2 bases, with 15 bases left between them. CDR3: CASSTQGTSNTGELFF. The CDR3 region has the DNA TGTGCCAGCAGCACGCAAGGGACATCTAACACCGGGGAGCTGTTTTTT.

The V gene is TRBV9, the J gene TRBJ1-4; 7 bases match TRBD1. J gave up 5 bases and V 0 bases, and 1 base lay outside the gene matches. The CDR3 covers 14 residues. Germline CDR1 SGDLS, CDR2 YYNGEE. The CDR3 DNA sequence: TGTGCCAGCAGCGTAGGGGACAGAAATGAAAAACTGTTTTTT. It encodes CASSVGDRNEKLFF.

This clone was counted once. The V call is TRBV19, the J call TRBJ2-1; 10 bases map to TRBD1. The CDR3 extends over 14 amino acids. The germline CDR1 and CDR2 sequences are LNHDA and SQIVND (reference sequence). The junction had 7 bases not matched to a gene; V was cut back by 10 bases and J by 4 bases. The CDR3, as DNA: TGTGCCACAAGGGGACAGGGGTTTTACAATGAGCAGTTCTTC. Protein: CATRGQGFYNEQFF.

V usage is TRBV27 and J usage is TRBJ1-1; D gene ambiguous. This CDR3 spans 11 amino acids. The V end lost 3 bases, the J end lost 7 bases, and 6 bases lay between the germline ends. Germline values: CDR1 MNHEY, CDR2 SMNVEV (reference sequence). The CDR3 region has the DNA TGTGCCAGCAGTTTTAGAAGTGAAGCTTTCTTT. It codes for CASSFRSEAFF.

For the CDR3, the DNA is TGTGCCAGCAGTTCCCGTTCGAGGGATAATTCACCCCTCCACTTT. Translated, it gives CASSSRSRDNSPLHF. This chain connects TRBV27 to TRBJ1-6; D is unresolved. CDR3 size: 15 residues. V dropped 4 bases and J dropped 5 bases, with 12 bases sitting between them. Germline V gene data show CDR1 as MNHEY and CDR2 as SMNVEV (reference sequence).

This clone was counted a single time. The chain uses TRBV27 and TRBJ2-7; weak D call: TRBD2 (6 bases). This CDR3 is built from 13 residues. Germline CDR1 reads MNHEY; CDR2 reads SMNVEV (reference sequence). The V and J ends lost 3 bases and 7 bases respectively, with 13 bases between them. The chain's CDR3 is CASSFGGLEEQYF. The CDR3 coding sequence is TGTGCCAGCAGTTTCGGAGGGCTTGAGGAGCAGTACTTC.